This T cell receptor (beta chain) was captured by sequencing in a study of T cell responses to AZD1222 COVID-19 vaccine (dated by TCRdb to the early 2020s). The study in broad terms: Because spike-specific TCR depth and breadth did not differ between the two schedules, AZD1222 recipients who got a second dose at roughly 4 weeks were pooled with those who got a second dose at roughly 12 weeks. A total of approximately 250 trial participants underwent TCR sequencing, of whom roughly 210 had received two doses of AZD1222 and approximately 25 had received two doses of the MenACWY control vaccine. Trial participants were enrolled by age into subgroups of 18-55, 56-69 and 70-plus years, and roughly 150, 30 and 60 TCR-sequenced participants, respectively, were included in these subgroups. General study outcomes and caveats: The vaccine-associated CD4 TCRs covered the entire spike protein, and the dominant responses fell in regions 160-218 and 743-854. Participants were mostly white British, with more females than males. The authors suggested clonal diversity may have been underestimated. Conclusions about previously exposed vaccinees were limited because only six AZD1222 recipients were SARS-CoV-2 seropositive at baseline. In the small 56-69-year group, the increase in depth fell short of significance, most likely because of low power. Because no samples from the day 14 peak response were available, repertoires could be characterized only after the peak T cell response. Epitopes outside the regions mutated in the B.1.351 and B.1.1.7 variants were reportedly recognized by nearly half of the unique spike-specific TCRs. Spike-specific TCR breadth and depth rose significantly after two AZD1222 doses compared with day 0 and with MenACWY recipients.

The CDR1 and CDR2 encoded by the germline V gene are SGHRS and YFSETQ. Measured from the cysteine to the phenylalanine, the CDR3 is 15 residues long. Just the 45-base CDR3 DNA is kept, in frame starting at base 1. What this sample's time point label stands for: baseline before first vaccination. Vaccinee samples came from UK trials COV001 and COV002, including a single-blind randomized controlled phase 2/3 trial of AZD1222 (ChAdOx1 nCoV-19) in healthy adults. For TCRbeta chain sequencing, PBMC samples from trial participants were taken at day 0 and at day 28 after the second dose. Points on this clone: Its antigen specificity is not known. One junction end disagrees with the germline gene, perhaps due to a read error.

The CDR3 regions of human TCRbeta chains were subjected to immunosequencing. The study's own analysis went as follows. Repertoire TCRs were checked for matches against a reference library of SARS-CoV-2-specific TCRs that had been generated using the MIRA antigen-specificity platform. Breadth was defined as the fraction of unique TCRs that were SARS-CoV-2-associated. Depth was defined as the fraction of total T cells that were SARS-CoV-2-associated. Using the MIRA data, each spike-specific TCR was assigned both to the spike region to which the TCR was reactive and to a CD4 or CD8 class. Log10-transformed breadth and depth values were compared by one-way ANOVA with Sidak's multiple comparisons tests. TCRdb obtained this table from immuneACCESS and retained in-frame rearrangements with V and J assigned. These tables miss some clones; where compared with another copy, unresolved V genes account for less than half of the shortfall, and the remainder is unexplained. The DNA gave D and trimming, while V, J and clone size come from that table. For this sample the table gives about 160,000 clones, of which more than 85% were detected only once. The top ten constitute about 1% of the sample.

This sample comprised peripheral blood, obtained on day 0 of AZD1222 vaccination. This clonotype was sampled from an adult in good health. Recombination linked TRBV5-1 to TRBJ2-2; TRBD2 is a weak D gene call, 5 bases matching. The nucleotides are TGCGCCAGCAGCTTGGCCGGGGTGAACGCCGGGGAGCTGTTTTTT. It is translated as CASSLAGVNAGELFF.